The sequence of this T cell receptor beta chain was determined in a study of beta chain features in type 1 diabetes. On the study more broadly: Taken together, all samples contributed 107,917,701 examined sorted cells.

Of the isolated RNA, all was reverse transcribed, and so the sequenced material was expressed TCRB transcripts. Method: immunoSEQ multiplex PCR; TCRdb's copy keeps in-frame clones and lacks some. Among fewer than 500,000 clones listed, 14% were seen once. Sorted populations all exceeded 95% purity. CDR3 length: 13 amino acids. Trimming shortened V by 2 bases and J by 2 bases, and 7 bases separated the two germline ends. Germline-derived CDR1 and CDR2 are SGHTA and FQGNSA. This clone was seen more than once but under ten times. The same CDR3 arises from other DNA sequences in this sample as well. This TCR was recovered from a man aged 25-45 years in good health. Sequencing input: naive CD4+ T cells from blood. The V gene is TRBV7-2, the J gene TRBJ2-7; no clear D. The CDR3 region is CASSLSGTYEQYV. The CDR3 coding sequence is TGTGCCAGCAGCTTATCCGGTACCTACGAGCAGTACGTC.